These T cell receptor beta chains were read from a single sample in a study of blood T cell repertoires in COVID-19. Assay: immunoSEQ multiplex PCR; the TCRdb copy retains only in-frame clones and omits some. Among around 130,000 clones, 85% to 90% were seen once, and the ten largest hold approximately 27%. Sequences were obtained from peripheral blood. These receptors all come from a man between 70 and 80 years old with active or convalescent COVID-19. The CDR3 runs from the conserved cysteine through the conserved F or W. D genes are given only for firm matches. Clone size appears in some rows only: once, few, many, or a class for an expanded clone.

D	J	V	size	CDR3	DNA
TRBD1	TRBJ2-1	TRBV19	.	CASSIDSRDRGRGLF	TGTGCCAGTAGTATAGATAGTAGGGACAGGGGGCGCGGGCTCTTC
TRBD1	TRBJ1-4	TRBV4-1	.	CASSRTKMGQGNEKLFF	TGCGCCAGCAGCCGGACCAAGATGGGACAGGGGAATGAAAAACTGTTTTTT
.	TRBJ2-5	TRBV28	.	CASSFQGAETQYF	TGTGCCAGCAGTTTCCAGGGCGCGGAGACCCAGTACTTC
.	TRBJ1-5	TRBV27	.	CASSKRGTDSNQPQHF	TGTGCCAGCTCAAAGCGGGGGACCGATAGCAATCAGCCCCAGCATTTT
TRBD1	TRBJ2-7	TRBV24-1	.	CATSAGQGREQYF	TGTGCCACCAGTGCGGGACAGGGACGCGAGCAGTACTTC
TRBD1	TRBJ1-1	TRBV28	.	CASSWTGISEAFF	TGTGCCAGCAGTTGGACAGGGATTTCTGAAGCTTTCTTT
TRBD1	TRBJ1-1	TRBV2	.	CASTTGASEAFF	TGTGCCAGCACGACAGGGGCGTCTGAAGCTTTCTTT
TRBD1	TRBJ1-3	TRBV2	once	CASTGTGPLSGNTIYF	TGTGCCAGCACGGGGACAGGCCCTCTCTCGGGGAACACCATATATTTT
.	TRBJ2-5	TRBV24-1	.	CATSDPGYTRTQYF	TGTGCCACCAGTGACCCGGGATATACGCGGACCCAGTACTTC
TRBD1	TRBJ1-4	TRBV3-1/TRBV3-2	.	CASSLSRQGSLFF	TGTGCCAGCAGCCTCTCGAGACAGGGGAGTTTGTTTTTT
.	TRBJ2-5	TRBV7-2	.	CASSKGVETQYF	TGTGCCAGCAGCAAAGGAGTGGAGACCCAGTACTTC
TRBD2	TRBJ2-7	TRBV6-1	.	CASSERRGGGPSEQYF	TGTGCCAGCAGTGAACGCCGCGGGGGAGGGCCTTCCGAGCAGTACTTC
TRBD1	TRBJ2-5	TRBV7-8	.	CASSTNRGETQYF	TGTGCCAGCAGCACCAACAGGGGTGAGACCCAGTACTTC
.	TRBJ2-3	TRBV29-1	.	CSVPVAGRTDTQYF	TGCAGCGTCCCAGTGGCGGGGCGCACAGATACGCAGTATTTT
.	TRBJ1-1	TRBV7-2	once	CASSLVRTAAEAFF	TGTGCCAGCAGCTTAGTTCGGACAGCGGCTGAAGCTTTCTTT
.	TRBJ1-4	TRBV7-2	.	CASSSALGGTNEKLFF	TGTGCCAGCAGCTCCGCCCTGGGGGGAACTAATGAAAAACTGTTTTTT
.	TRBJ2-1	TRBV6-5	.	CASRTPQSYNEQFF	TGTGCCAGCAGAACACCGCAATCCTACAATGAGCAGTTCTTC
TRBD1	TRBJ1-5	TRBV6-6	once	CASSWDRGNQPQHF	TGTGCCAGCAGTTGGGACAGGGGAAATCAGCCCCAGCATTTT
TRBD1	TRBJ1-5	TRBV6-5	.	CASKPGTVSNQPQHF	TGTGCCAGCAAGCCAGGGACAGTTAGCAATCAGCCCCAGCATTTT
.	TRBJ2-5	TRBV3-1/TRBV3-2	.	CASSQRGPQEAQYF	TGTGCCAGCAGCCAAAGAGGGCCCCAAGAGGCCCAGTACTTC
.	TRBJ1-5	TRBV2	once	CASSPHREGQPQHF	TGTGCCAGCAGTCCTCACAGGGAAGGTCAGCCCCAGCATTTT
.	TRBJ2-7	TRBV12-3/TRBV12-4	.	CASSTMIYEQYF	TGTGCCAGCAGTACTATGATCTACGAGCAGTACTTC
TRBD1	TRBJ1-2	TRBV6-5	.	CASSWGTALETF	TGTGCCAGCAGTTGGGGGACAGCTCTGGAGACCTTC
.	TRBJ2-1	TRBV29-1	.	CSVEGRGYNEQFF	TGCAGCGTTGAAGGCAGGGGTTACAATGAGCAGTTCTTC
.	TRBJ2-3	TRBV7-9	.	CASSSDGDITDTQYF	TGTGCCAGCAGCTCCGACGGGGACATCACAGATACGCAGTATTTT
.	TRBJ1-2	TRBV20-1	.	CSASDRLPDYGYTF	TGCAGTGCGAGTGACAGGCTCCCAGACTATGGCTACACCTTC
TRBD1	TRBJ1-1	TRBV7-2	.	CASSLATGVTEAFF	TGTGCCAGCAGCTTAGCCACAGGGGTCACTGAAGCTTTCTTT
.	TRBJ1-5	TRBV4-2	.	CASSQVERETPQHF	TGTGCCAGCAGCCAAGTAGAGCGGGAGACGCCCCAGCATTTT
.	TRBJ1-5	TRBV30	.	CAWSVQDNQPQHF	TGTGCCTGGAGTGTGCAGGACAATCAGCCCCAGCATTTT
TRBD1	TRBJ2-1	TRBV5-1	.	CASGPGTAYNEQFF	TGCGCCAGCGGGCCTGGGACAGCCTACAATGAGCAGTTCTTC
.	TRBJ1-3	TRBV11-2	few	CASSLGQTFRNTIYF	TGTGCCAGCAGCTTAGGGCAGACATTTCGGAACACCATATATTTT
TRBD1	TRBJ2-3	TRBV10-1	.	CASSERTGVTDTQYF	TGCGCCAGCAGTGAGAGGACAGGGGTGACAGATACGCAGTATTTT
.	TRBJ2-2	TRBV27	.	CASSLSGNTGELFF	TGTGCCAGCAGTTTAAGCGGGAACACCGGGGAGCTGTTTTTT
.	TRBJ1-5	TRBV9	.	CATRQISNQPQHF	TGTGCCACAAGACAAATAAGCAATCAGCCCCAGCATTTT
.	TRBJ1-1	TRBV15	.	CATAGGLNTEAFF	TGTGCCACTGCGGGGGGCTTGAACACTGAAGCTTTCTTT
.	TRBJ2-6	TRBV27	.	CASTFSGANVLTF	TGTGCCAGCACCTTCTCTGGGGCCAACGTCCTGACTTTC
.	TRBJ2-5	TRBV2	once	CASSRGPQETQYF	TGTGCCAGCAGCAGGGGTCCCCAAGAGACCCAGTACTTC
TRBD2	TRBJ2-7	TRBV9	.	CASSVGVAGRSYEQYF	TGTGCCAGCAGCGTAGGGGTAGCGGGAAGATCCTACGAGCAGTACTTC
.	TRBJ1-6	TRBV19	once	CASSISGNNNSPLHF	TGTGCCAGTAGTATTTCAGGGAATAATAATTCACCCCTCCACTTT
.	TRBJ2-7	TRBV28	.	CASSLQVTYEQYF	TGTGCCAGCAGTTTGCAGGTAACCTACGAGCAGTACTTC
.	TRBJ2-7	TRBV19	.	CASSIKFSTGKAYEQYF	TGTGCCAGTAGTATAAAGTTCTCCACAGGGAAGGCGTACGAGCAGTACTTC
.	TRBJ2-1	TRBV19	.	CASSQEGHSSYNEQFF	TGTGCCAGTAGTCAGGAAGGACATAGCTCCTACAATGAGCAGTTCTTC
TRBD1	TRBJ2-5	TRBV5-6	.	CASSPGQLQETQYF	TGTGCCAGCAGCCCGGGACAGCTACAAGAGACCCAGTACTTC
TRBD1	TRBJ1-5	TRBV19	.	CASQGQGVRQPQHF	TGTGCCAGCCAGGGACAGGGGGTTAGACAGCCCCAGCATTTT
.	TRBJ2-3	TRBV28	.	CASTKSYELNTDTQYF	TGTGCCAGCACGAAATCTTATGAACTCAACACAGATACGCAGTATTTT
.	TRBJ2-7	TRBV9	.	CASSVEGGREQYF	TGTGCCAGCAGCGTAGAGGGGGGGCGCGAGCAGTACTTC
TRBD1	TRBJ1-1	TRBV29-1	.	CSAVDRAGTEAFF	TGCAGCGCAGTTGACAGGGCGGGCACTGAAGCTTTCTTT
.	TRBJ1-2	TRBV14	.	CASSQDLVYGYTF	TGTGCCAGCAGCCAAGATCTTGTCTATGGCTACACCTTC
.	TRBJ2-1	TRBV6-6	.	CASSYAAQGSYNEQFF	TGTGCCAGCAGTTACGCCGCACAGGGTTCCTACAATGAGCAGTTCTTC
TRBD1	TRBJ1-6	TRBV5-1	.	CASSLFSGGSPLHF	TGCGCCAGCAGCTTGTTCTCAGGGGGCTCCCCCCTCCACTTT
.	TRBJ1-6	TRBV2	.	CASSEWVQGSPLHF	TGTGCCAGCAGTGAATGGGTCCAGGGTTCACCCCTCCACTTT
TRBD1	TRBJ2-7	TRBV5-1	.	CASSPGQGLDEQYF	TGCGCCAGCAGCCCGGGACAGGGCCTTGACGAGCAGTACTTC
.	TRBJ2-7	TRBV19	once	CASSIVRGNEQYF	TGTGCCAGTAGTATAGTACGAGGGAACGAGCAGTACTTC
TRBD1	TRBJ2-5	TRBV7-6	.	CASSLGQEETQYF	TGTGCCAGCAGCCTCGGACAGGAAGAGACCCAGTACTTC